A single sample gave rise to the 21 T cell receptor beta chains below, sequenced in a study of blood T cell repertoires in COVID-19. Some clones are missing from TCRdb's copy, which holds only in-frame ones; the method was immunoSEQ multiplex PCR. The sample consists of roughly 71,000 clones, 84% of them appearing once. Sequences were obtained from peripheral blood. The receptors were gathered from a man aged 45-65 years with active COVID-19.

This clone came up once. The rearrangement joins TRBV6-5 to TRBJ1-2; maybe TRBD1 (5 bases). Trimming took off 6 bases at V and 0 bases at J, with 8 bases between the two ends. From germline, CDR1 is MNHEY and CDR2 SVGAGI. The CDR3 covers 13 residues. CDR3: CASRDIANYGYTF. The CDR3 bases are TGTGCCAGCAGGGACATAGCTAACTATGGCTACACCTTC.

The rearrangement links TRBV6-5 to TRBJ1-5; D is unclear. V shed 0 bases and J shed 0 bases, with 6 bases lying between them. Germline V gene sequence: CDR1 MNHEY, CDR2 SVGAGI. The CDR3 extends over 15 amino acids. The CDR3 bases are TGTGCCAGCAGTTACTCGCAGAATAGCAATCAGCCCCAGCATTTT. Amino acids: CASSYSQNSNQPQHF.

This chain joins TRBV4-1 and TRBJ1-4; 7 nucleotides line up with TRBD1. J lost 7 bases, V lost 3 bases, and 8 bases had no gene match. CDR1 and CDR2 (germline): MGHRA, YSYEKL. The CDR3 has 15 residues. The CDR3 is CASSHLDRESEKLFF. DNA of the CDR3: TGCGCCAGCAGCCACCTCGACAGGGAAAGTGAAAAACTGTTTTTT.

V is TRBV6-5 and J is TRBJ1-1; D perhaps matches TRBD1 (5 bases). V lost 0 bases and J 4 bases, leaving 6 bases between the germline ends. The germline gives CDR1 MNHEY, CDR2 SVGAGI. This CDR3 is 13 amino acids long. CDR3 amino acids: CASSYSQGTEAFF. Written as DNA, the CDR3 is TGTGCCAGCAGTTACTCGCAGGGCACTGAAGCTTTCTTT.

This rearrangement joins TRBV11-2 to TRBJ1-6, with 11 bases that match TRBD1. V lost 6 bases and J lost 11; bases outside the gene matches: 3. The CDR3 covers 13 residues. The germline V gene encodes CDR1 SGHAT and CDR2 FQNNGV. CDR3 amino acids: CASSSGQGAPLHF. For the CDR3, the DNA is TGTGCCAGCAGTTCGGGACAGGGGGCACCCCTCCACTTT.

The chain carries TRBV29-1 and TRBJ1-1, with D possibly matching TRBD1 (5 bases). The CDR3 runs to 13 residues. Germline V CDR1 and CDR2: SQVTM, ANQGSEA. Deletions cut 7 bases from V and 6 bases from J, with 18 bases between. In nucleotides, the CDR3 is TGCAGCGGCGAACCAACGCAGGGTTCTGAAGCTTTCTTT. Translation gives CSGEPTQGSEAFF. Variable domain in full (rest from reference TRBV29-1 and TRBJ1-1): SAVISQKPSRDICQRGTSLTIQCQVDSQVTMMFWYRQQPGQSLTLIATANQGSEATYESGFVIDKFPISRPNLTFSTLTVSNMSPEDSSIYLCSGEPTQGSEAFFGQGTRLTVV.

The chain uses TRBV15 and TRBJ2-3; 10 nucleotides align to TRBD2. Germline assignment: CDR1 LNHNV and CDR2 YYDKDF (reference sequence). The V and J ends lost 4 bases and 4 bases, in that order; junction bases with no gene match: 8. The CDR3 has 16 amino acids. The CDR3 reads CATSIWAAGGSDTQYF. In DNA, the CDR3 is TGTGCCACCAGCATCTGGGCAGCGGGGGGGTCAGATACGCAGTATTTT.

V and J are TRBV7-9 and TRBJ2-1; the match to TRBD2 covers 11 bases. This CDR3 comprises 17 residues. V shed 2 bases, J shed 4 bases, and the junction held 7 bases outside the gene matches. Germline CDR1 SEHNR, CDR2 FQNEAQ (reference sequence). CDR3 sequence (DNA): TGTGCCAGCAGCTTACTAGCGGGAGGCGCGGGGTACAATGAGCAGTTCTTC. As protein: CASSLLAGGAGYNEQFF.

The chain has TRBV6-5 and TRBJ2-4; 9 nucleotides match TRBD1. The CDR3 has 12 residues. Germline assignment: CDR1 MNHEY and CDR2 SVGAGI. J was trimmed by 12 bases and V by 6 bases; bases with no gene match: 6. The CDR3 DNA sequence: TGTGCCAGCAGCACGGGACAGGGCGATCAGTACTTC. Its translation is CASSTGQGDQYF.

The chain has TRBV29-1 and TRBJ2-3; 13 nucleotides agree with TRBD2. This CDR3 is 15 amino acids long. Losses at the gene ends were 3 bases for V and 1 base for J; bases not matched to a gene: 1. Per the germline V gene, CDR1 is SQVTM and CDR2 is ANQGSEA. This CDR3 reads CSVDGTSGGTDTQYF. The CDR3 DNA sequence: TGCAGCGTTGACGGGACTAGCGGGGGCACAGATACGCAGTATTTT.

The rearrangement joins TRBV12-3 or TRBV12-4 to TRBJ2-1, with D possibly being TRBD2 (5 bases). This CDR3 has 13 amino acids. The germline V and J ends were trimmed by 5 bases and 9 bases, with 14 bases remaining between them. CDR3 loop: CASSLTPGGEQFF. The CDR3 nucleotides read TGTGCCAGCAGTCTAACCCCCGGAGGTGAGCAGTTCTTC.

DNA of the CDR3: TGTGCCAGCAGCTTAACGCGGGGGGCCTTCTACGAGCAGTACTTC. Translation: CASSLTRGAFYEQYF. V is TRBV7-2 and J is TRBJ2-7; 8 positions match TRBD2. From germline, CDR1 is SGHTA and CDR2 FQGNSA. J gave up 3 bases and V 2 bases, and 6 bases lay outside the gene matches. The CDR3 spans 15 residues.

J is TRBJ1-1 and V is TRBV7-2; 12 bases agree with TRBD1. Losses at the gene ends were 2 bases for V and 3 bases for J; bases not matched to a gene: 7. Germline V gene lookup returns CDR1 SGHTA and CDR2 FQGNSA. The CDR3 consists of 17 residues. In DNA, the CDR3 is TGTGCCAGCAGCTTAACGGGACAGGGGGCGGGCTACACTGAAGCTTTCTTT. This translates into CASSLTGQGAGYTEAFF.

This clone was counted once. This chain uses TRBV5-6 with TRBJ2-5, with D hard to call. From germline, CDR1 is SGHDT and CDR2 YYEEEE. This CDR3 is 13 amino acids long. The ends were cut back, 4 bases at V and 0 bases at J, with 7 bases in the middle. CDR3: CASSTVHQETQYF. CDR3 nucleotides: TGTGCCAGCAGCACTGTACACCAAGAGACCCAGTACTTC.

The chain has TRBV3-1 (or the pseudogene TRBV3-2) and TRBJ2-1; 7 bases map to TRBD1. The CDR3 extends over 17 amino acids. Germline CDR1 reads LGHDT; CDR2 reads YNNKEL (reference sequence). J gave up 4 bases and V 4 bases, and 13 bases lay outside the gene matches. The CDR3 nucleotides are TGTGCCAGCAGCCCGTTTTTCCTCGGGACAGTTTACAATGAGCAGTTCTTC. It codes for CASSPFFLGTVYNEQFF.

This clone showed up just a few times. The rearrangement links TRBV19 to TRBJ1-5, with 8 bases aligning to TRBD1. Germline lookup yields CDR1 LNHDA and CDR2 SQIVND (reference sequence). CDR3 size: 14 residues. Losses at the gene ends were 5 bases for V and 5 bases for J; bases not matched to a gene: 5. DNA for the CDR3: TGTGCCAGTAGTCCGGGACAGGCATATCAGCCCCAGCATTTT. This sequence encodes CASSPGQAYQPQHF.

The V and J genes are TRBV9 and TRBJ2-3; 10 nucleotides match TRBD1. Germline CDR1 and CDR2: SGDLS and YYNGEE. The CDR3 spans 17 residues. With V trimmed by 2 bases and J by 1 base, 7 bases remained unmatched. The CDR3 DNA reads TGTGCCAGCAGCGTGACAGGGGGCGAAGGGGGCACAGATACGCAGTATTTT. Protein product: CASSVTGGEGGTDTQYF.

This chain links TRBV19 with TRBJ2-7, with 7 bases fitting TRBD1. From germline, CDR1 is LNHDA and CDR2 SQIVND (reference sequence). After removal of 5 bases from V and 4 bases from J, the junction contained 5 bases not matched to a gene. This CDR3 has 13 amino acids. The CDR3 loop reads CASSSTGKYEQYF. In DNA form, the CDR3 reads TGTGCCAGTAGTTCGACAGGGAAGTACGAGCAGTACTTC.

This clone was counted ten times or more. The gene calls are TRBV6-1 and TRBJ1-5, with D possibly being TRBD1 (6 bases). The V and J ends lost 1 base and 6 bases respectively, with 16 bases between them. CDR1 and CDR2 (germline): MNHNS, SASEGT. The CDR3 runs to 16 residues. The CDR3 loop is CASSEVGLDSSQPQHF. The CDR3 DNA sequence: TGTGCCAGCAGTGAAGTAGGTTTGGACAGCTCTCAGCCCCAGCATTTT.

This chain uses TRBV7-8 with TRBJ1-1, with 7 positions matching TRBD1. The CDR3 runs to 15 residues. In germline, CDR1 is SGHVS, CDR2 FQNEAQ. V was clipped by 5 bases and J by 1 base; unmatched bases: 7. The CDR3 spells CASSPLGTENTEAFF. CDR3 in DNA: TGTGCCAGCAGCCCCCTCGGGACAGAGAACACTGAAGCTTTCTTT.

The table lists this clone with a count of one. The chain employs TRBV7-2 and TRBJ2-2; TRBD2 is a possible D gene (5 bases). Germline V gives CDR1 SGHTA, CDR2 FQGNSA. Trimming shortened V by 3 bases and J by 7 bases, and 6 bases separated the two germline ends. The CDR3 runs to 12 residues. The CDR3 protein is CASSFRGGELFF. DNA for the CDR3: TGTGCCAGCAGCTTTCGGGGCGGGGAGCTGTTTTTT.